Listed below are T cell receptor beta chains from one sample, sequenced in a study of blood T cell repertoires in COVID-19. The protocol was immunoSEQ multiplex PCR, while the TCRdb copy is restricted to in-frame clones and leaves out a portion. Counted here are some 160,000 clones, 85% occurring once; the ten biggest clones make up roughly 8.1%. Sequences were obtained from peripheral blood. These receptors originate from a woman over 75 with COVID-19, enrolled during active disease. Both conserved end residues are part of each CDR3. D genes are given only for firm matches. A clone size is listed for some rows: how often the clone was seen (once, few, many), or a class if it is expanded.

v_gene,j_gene,abundance,d_gene,CDR3nt,CDR3aa
TRBV6-5,TRBJ1-1,NA,NA,TGTGCCAGCAGTTACGCGGGGGGGGCAGCTTTCTTT,CASSYAGGAAFF
TRBV28,TRBJ2-7,NA,TRBD2,TGTGCCAGCAGTGAGCTTGGGCGGGAGATCTACGAGCAGTACTTC,CASSELGREIYEQYF
TRBV9,TRBJ1-1,NA,NA,TGTGCCAGCAGCGTAGGGACAGCCAACACTGAAGCTTTCTTT,CASSVGTANTEAFF
TRBV3-1/TRBV3-2,TRBJ1-1,NA,NA,TGTGCCAGCAGCCACCTGGGAGGGGCGAACACTGAAGCTTTCTTT,CASSHLGGANTEAFF
TRBV3-1/TRBV3-2,TRBJ1-4,NA,TRBD1,TGTGCCAGCAGCGCATCCGGGACAGGGGGTGAAAAACTGTTTTTT,CASSASGTGGEKLFF
TRBV7-8,TRBJ2-7,once,NA,TGTGCCAGCAGCTTAGCGGGGGGTTCCTACGAGCAGTACTTC,CASSLAGGSYEQYF
TRBV19,TRBJ1-5,NA,NA,TGTGCCAGCACAGAGTACCAGGTTAGCAATCAGCCCCAGCATTTT,CASTEYQVSNQPQHF
TRBV5-6,TRBJ1-2,NA,TRBD1,TGTGCCAGCACCCGGACAGGGGTAGTGCATGGCTACACCTTC,CASTRTGVVHGYTF
TRBV20-1,TRBJ1-5,NA,NA,TGCAGTGCTCCGTTTGGAGGGCCCCAGCATTTT,CSAPFGGPQHF
TRBV2,TRBJ1-5,NA,NA,TGTGCCAGCACAAACGTCGGGGGGGGCAATCAGCCCCAGCATTTT,CASTNVGGGNQPQHF
TRBV30,TRBJ2-5,NA,TRBD2,TGTGCCTGGAGCCCCTCGCGGGAGTCGTTTACGTGGGAGACCCAGTACTTC,CAWSPSRESFTWETQYF
TRBV28,TRBJ1-5,NA,NA,TGTGCCAGCAGTCCGCTCTCGAGGATTAGCAATCAGCCCCAGCATTTT,CASSPLSRISNQPQHF
TRBV18,TRBJ2-3,once,NA,TGTGCCAGCTCACCAGGGCAGACAGATACGCAGTATTTT,CASSPGQTDTQYF
TRBV19,TRBJ1-2,NA,TRBD1,TGTGCCAGTAGTATAGAGCTGGACAGGTTCTATGGCTACACCTTC,CASSIELDRFYGYTF
TRBV18,TRBJ2-7,NA,NA,TGTGCCAGCTCACCGTACGGGACACGGAACGAGCAGTACTTC,CASSPYGTRNEQYF
TRBV7-5,TRBJ1-5,NA,NA,TGTGCCAGACGGTTCAACAGACCAGGGGGCGCGGGGAGCAATCAGCCCCAGCATTTT,CARRFNRPGGAGSNQPQHF
TRBV7-2,TRBJ2-5,NA,TRBD2,TGTGCCAGCAGCTTGGGGGGGAGGGAGACCCAGTACTTC,CASSLGGRETQYF
TRBV7-9,TRBJ2-3,NA,NA,TGTGCCAGCAGCTTAGTTGGTGCAGGTAGGACAGATACGCAGTATTTT,CASSLVGAGRTDTQYF
TRBV19,TRBJ1-5,NA,NA,TGTGCCAGTAGTATCGTTCGGGGGAATCAGCCCCAGCATTTT,CASSIVRGNQPQHF
TRBV9,TRBJ2-7,NA,TRBD1,TGTGCCAGCAGTGGGGGACAGGGGGGCTACGAGCAGTACTTC,CASSGGQGGYEQYF
TRBV5-1,TRBJ2-7,NA,TRBD1,TGCGCCAGCAGGGCACAGGGGGCGTCCTACGAGCAGTACTTC,CASRAQGASYEQYF
TRBV25-1,TRBJ1-5,NA,NA,TGTGCCAGCAGTGAATCAGGGATCCTAAATCAGCCCCAGCATTTT,CASSESGILNQPQHF
TRBV3-1/TRBV3-2,TRBJ2-5,NA,TRBD2,TGTGCCAGCAGCCCTAGCGGGGGGGGTCGTGAGACCCAGTACTTC,CASSPSGGGRETQYF
TRBV5-1,TRBJ2-3,NA,TRBD2,TGCGCCAGCAGCTCAGGACTAGCGGTAAAAGATACGCAGTATTTT,CASSSGLAVKDTQYF
TRBV2,TRBJ1-5,once,NA,TGTGCCAGCGGATACAGGGCACGCAATCAGCCCCAGCATTTT,CASGYRARNQPQHF
TRBV7-8,TRBJ1-5,NA,TRBD1,TGTGCCAGCAGCCCGCGTGGGACAGAGAATCAGCCCCAGCATTTT,CASSPRGTENQPQHF
TRBV28,TRBJ2-7,NA,NA,TGTGCCAGCAGCCCATCAGGACATATCTACGAGCAGTACTTC,CASSPSGHIYEQYF
TRBV28,TRBJ1-2,NA,TRBD1,TGTGCCAGCAGTTTACCCCCCCGCTCAGGGGGGCACGGCTACACCTTC,CASSLPPRSGGHGYTF
TRBV3-1/TRBV3-2,TRBJ2-2,NA,NA,TGTGCCAGCAGCCAAGTCCTGCTAGCCTGGGACACCGGGGAGCTGTTTTTT,CASSQVLLAWDTGELFF
TRBV5-1,TRBJ2-3,once,NA,TGCGCCAGCAGCTTGGGGTCCGGGACAACAAATACGCAGTATTTT,CASSLGSGTTNTQYF
TRBV18,TRBJ1-3,NA,NA,TGTGCCAGCTCACCACTCGACATCTCTGGAAACACCATATATTTT,CASSPLDISGNTIYF
TRBV7-9,TRBJ1-1,NA,TRBD1,TGTGCCAGCAGTCTCGGGCCGGGACAGAGTCACACTGAAGCTTTCTTT,CASSLGPGQSHTEAFF
TRBV2,TRBJ1-5,NA,TRBD1,TGTGCCAGCAATGAGGGCAGGGGGTGGGGGCAGCCCCAGCATTTT,CASNEGRGWGQPQHF
TRBV10-3,TRBJ1-1,NA,TRBD1,TGTGCCACCGAAAACAGGGGTGGCACTGAAGCTTTCTTT,CATENRGGTEAFF
TRBV5-6,TRBJ2-1,NA,NA,TGTGCCAGCAGCCAATACAATGAGCAGTTCTTC,CASSQYNEQFF
TRBV3-1/TRBV3-2,TRBJ2-3,NA,NA,TGTGCCAGCAGCGATTACTATACGCAGTATTTT,CASSDYYTQYF
TRBV7-9,TRBJ2-3,NA,NA,TGTGCCAGCAGCTTTTTAGGGGGTACAGATACGCAGTATTTT,CASSFLGGTDTQYF
TRBV5-1,TRBJ2-5,NA,TRBD1,TGCGCCAGCAGCTCGACAGGGTCGGGAGAGACCCAGTACTTC,CASSSTGSGETQYF